This T cell receptor (beta chain) was identified during a study of T cell responses to AZD1222 COVID-19 vaccine. Study conclusions and caveats: Repertoire collection took place solely once the T cell response had peaked. Clonal diversity was possibly underestimated; the donors were predominantly white British and more often female. Across the whole spike, CD4 TCRs peaked at regions 160-218 and 743-854.

This clone was seen just once. No antigen is known for it. Measured with immunoSEQ multiplex PCR; TCRdb has only the in-frame clones, and not every one. The sample yields 160,000 or so clones, more than 80% seen once. The material was peripheral blood, obtained 28 days after the second dose of the MenACWY control vaccine. The sequence derives from an adult who received the MenACWY meningococcal vaccine as a control.

The DNA of the CDR3 is TGTGCCAGCAGCCCCCGGACTAGCGGGGACTACAATGAGCAGTTCTTC. Translating gives CASSPRTSGDYNEQFF. The chain has TRBV9 and TRBJ2-1, with 12 bases fitting TRBD2. CDR1 is SGDLS and CDR2 is YYNGEE in the germline V gene. The CDR3 is made up of 16 amino acids. With 4 bases clipped from V and 3 bases from J, the junction kept 5 bases outside the gene matches. The whole variable domain, remainder taken from reference TRBV9 and TRBJ2-1, is DSGVTQTPKHLITATGQRVTLRCSPRSGDLSVYWYQQSLDQGLQFLIQYYNGEERAKGNILERFSAQQFPDLHSELNLSSLELGDSALYFCASSPRTSGDYNEQFFGPGTRLTVL.